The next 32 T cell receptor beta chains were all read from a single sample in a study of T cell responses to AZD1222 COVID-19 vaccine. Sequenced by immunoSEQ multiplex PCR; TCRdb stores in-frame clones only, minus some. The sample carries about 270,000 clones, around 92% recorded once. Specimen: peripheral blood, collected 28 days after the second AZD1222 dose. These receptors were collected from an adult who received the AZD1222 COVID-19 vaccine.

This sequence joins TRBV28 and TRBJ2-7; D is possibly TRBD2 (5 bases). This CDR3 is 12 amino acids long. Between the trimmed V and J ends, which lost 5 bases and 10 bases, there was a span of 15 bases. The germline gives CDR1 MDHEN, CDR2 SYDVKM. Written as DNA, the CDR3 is TGTGCCAGCAGTGCCGCTAGCCGCCTCCAGTACTTC. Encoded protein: CASSAASRLQYF.

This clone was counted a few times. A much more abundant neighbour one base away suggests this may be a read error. In nucleotides, the CDR3 is TGTGCCAGCAGTTTGGGGTACGAGCAGTACTTC. The encoded protein is CASSLGYEQYF. The J gene is TRBJ2-7, the V gene TRBV6-5; D is unresolved. CDR1 is MNHEY, CDR2 SVGAGI, per germline. The CDR3 runs to 11 residues. Trimming removed 4 bases at V and 4 bases at J, with 5 bases between.

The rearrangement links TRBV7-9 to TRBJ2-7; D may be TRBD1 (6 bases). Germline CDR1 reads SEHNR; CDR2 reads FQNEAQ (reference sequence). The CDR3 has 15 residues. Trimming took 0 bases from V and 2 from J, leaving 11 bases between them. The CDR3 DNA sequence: TGTGCCAGCAGCTTAGCCGGACAGCACCCCTACGAGCAGTACTTC. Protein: CASSLAGQHPYEQYF.

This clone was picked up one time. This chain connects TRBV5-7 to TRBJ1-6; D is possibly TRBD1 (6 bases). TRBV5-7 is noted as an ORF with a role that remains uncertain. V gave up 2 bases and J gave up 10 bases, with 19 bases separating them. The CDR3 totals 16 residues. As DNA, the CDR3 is TGTGCCAGCAGCTTTCCGCCGACAGGTAAGGGCTCACCCCTCCACTTT. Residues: CASSFPPTGKGSPLHF.

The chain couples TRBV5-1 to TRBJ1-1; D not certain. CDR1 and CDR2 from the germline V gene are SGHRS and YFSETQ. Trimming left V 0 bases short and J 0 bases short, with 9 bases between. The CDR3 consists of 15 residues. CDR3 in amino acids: CASSLGGRVNTEAFF. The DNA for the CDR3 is TGCGCCAGCAGCTTGGGAGGTCGGGTGAACACTGAAGCTTTCTTT.

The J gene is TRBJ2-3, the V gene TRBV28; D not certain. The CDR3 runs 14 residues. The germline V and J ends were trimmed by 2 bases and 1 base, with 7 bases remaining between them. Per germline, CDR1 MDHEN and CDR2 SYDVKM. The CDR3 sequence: CASSLIVGTDTQYF. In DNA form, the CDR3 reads TGTGCCAGCAGTTTAATAGTGGGCACAGATACGCAGTATTTT.

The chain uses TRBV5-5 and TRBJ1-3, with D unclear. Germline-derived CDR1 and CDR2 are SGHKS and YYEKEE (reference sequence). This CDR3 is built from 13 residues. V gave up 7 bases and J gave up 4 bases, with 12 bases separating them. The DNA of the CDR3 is TGTGCCAGCGCTGGGTCCGGAGGAAACACCATATATTTT. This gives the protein CASAGSGGNTIYF.

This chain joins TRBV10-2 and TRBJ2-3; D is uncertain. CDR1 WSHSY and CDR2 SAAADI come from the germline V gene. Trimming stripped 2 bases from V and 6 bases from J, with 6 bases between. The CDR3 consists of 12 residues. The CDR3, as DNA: TGCGCCAGCAGTGAGATTAGTGATACGCAGTATTTT. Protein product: CASSEISDTQYF.

CDR3 in amino acids: CATCDPGQTYEQYF. The CDR3 nucleotides are TGTGCCACCTGTGACCCGGGACAAACCTACGAGCAGTACTTC. This sequence joins TRBV2 and TRBJ2-7; D is perhaps TRBD1 (6 bases). Trimming stripped 10 bases from V and 2 bases from J, with 18 bases between. There are 14 residues in the CDR3. CDR1 is SNHLY and CDR2 is FYNNEI in the germline V gene.

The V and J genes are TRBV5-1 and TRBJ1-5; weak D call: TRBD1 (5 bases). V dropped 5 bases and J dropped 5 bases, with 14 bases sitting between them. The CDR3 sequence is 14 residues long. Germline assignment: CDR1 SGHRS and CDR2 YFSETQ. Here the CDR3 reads CASREGTLDQPQHF. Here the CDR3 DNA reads TGCGCCAGCAGAGAGGGGACCCTTGATCAGCCCCAGCATTTT.

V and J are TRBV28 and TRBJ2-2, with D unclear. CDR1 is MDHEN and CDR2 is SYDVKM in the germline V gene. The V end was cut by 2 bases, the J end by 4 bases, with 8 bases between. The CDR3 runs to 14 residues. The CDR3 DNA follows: TGTGCCAGCAGTTTAGAGGCCAGCACCGGGGAGCTGTTTTTT. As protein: CASSLEASTGELFF.

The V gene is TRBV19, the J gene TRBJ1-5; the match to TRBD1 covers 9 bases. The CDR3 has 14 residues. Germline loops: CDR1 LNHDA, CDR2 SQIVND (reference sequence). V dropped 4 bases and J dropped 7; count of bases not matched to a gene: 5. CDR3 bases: TGTGCCAGTAGTACCACAGGGGGCTTCCAGCCCCAGCATTTT. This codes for CASSTTGGFQPQHF.

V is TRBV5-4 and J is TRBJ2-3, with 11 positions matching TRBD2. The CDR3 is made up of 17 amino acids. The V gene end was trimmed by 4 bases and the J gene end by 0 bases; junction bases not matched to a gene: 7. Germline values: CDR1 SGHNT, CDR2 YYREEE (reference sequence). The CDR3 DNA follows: TGTGCCAGCAGCGACCTACTAGCGGGGGCTAGCACAGATACGCAGTATTTT. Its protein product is CASSDLLAGASTDTQYF. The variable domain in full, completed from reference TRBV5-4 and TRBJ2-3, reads ETGVTQSPTHLIKTRGQQVTLRCSSQSGHNTVSWYQQALGQGPQFIFQYYREEENGRGNFPPRFSGLQFPNYSSELNVNALELDDSALYLCASSDLLAGASTDTQYFGPGTRLTVL.

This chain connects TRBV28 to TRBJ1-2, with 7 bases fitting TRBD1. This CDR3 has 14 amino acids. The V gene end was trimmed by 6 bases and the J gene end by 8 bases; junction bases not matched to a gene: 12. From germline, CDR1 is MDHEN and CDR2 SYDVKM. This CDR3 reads CASSPGTVRGGYTF. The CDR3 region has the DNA TGTGCCAGCAGCCCCGGGACAGTTCGAGGAGGCTACACCTTC.

The CDR3 region is CASSYASPEQYF. CDR3 bases: TGTGCCAGCAGTTACGCCAGCCCCGAGCAGTACTTC. The J gene is TRBJ2-7, the V gene TRBV6-2 or TRBV6-3; D is unclear. Trimming pared 2 bases from V and 6 bases from J, leaving 8 bases between. The germline V gene has CDR1 MNHEY and CDR2 SVGEGT. The CDR3 has 12 amino acids.

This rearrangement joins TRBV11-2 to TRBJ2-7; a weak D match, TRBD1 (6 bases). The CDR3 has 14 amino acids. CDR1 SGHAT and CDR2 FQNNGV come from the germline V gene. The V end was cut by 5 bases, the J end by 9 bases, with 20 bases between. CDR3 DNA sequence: TGTGCCAGCAGCCCCGCGCATGTGAGGGGGTGGCAGTACTTC. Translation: CASSPAHVRGWQYF.

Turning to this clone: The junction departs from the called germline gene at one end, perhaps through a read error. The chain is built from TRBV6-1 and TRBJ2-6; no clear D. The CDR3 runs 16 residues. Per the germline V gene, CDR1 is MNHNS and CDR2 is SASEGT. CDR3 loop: CASGDPSHSGANVLTF. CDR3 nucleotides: TGTGCCAGCGGTGACCCTTCCCACTCTGGGGCCAACGTCCTGACTTTC.

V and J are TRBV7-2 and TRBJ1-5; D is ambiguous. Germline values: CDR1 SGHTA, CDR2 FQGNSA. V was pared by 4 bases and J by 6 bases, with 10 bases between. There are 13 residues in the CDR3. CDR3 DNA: TGTGCCAGCAGCTCGGGAGGGCTTCAGCCCCAGCATTTT. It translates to CASSSGGLQPQHF.

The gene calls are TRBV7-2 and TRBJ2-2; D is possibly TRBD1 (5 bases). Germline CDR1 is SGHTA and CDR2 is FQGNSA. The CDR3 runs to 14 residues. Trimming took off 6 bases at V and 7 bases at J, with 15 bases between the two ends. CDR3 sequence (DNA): TGTGCCAGCAGACAAGACAGAGGAAACGGGGAGCTGTTTTTT. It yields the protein CASRQDRGNGELFF.

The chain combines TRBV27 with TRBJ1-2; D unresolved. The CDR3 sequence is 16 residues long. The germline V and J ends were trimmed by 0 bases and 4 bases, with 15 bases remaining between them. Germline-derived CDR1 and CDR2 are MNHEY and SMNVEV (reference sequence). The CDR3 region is CASSLSASGGPYGYTF. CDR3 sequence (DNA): TGTGCCAGCAGTTTATCGGCCTCGGGAGGGCCCTATGGCTACACCTTC.

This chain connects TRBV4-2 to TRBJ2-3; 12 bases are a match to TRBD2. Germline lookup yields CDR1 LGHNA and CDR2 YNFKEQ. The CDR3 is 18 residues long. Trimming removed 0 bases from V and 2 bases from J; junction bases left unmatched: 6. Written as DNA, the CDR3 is TGTGCCAGCAGCCAAGATGGTCTAGCGGGGGGGTTCACAGATACGCAGTATTTT. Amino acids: CASSQDGLAGGFTDTQYF.

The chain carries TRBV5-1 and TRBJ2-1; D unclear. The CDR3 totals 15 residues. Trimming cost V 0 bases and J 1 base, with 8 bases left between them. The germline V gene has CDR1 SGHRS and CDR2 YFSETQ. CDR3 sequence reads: CASSLGRVSYNEQFF. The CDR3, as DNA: TGCGCCAGCAGCTTGGGACGAGTGTCCTACAATGAGCAGTTCTTC.

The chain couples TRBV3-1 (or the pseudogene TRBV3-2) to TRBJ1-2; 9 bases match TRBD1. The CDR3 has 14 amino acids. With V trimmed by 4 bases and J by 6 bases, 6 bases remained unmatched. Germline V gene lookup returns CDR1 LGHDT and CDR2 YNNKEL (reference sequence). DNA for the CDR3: TGTGCCAGCAGCCTCTGGGACAGGGATGATGGCTACACCTTC. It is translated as CASSLWDRDDGYTF.

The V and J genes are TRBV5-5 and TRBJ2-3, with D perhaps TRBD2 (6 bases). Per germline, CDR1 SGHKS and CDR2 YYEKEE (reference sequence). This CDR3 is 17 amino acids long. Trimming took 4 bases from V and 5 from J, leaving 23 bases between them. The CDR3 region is CASSEYPTGGWRDTQYF. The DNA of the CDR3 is TGTGCCAGCAGCGAGTATCCCACCGGGGGTTGGAGAGATACGCAGTATTTT.

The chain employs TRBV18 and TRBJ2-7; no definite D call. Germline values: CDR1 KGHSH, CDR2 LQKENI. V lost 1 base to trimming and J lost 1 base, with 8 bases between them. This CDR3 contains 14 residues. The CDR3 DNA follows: TGTGCCAGCTCACCACTGGGCGTATCCTACGAGCAGTACTTC. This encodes CASSPLGVSYEQYF.

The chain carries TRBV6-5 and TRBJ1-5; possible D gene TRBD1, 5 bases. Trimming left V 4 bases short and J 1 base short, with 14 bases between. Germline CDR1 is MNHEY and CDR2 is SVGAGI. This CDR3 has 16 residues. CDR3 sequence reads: CASSSRGDESNQPQHF. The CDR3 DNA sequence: TGTGCCAGCAGTTCGAGAGGGGACGAAAGCAATCAGCCCCAGCATTTT.

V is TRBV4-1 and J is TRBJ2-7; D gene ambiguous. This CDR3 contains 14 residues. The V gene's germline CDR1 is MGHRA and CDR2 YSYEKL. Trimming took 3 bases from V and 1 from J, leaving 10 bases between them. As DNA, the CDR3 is TGCGCCAGCAGCCAGAGGACGAGGTCCTACGAGCAGTACTTC. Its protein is CASSQRTRSYEQYF.

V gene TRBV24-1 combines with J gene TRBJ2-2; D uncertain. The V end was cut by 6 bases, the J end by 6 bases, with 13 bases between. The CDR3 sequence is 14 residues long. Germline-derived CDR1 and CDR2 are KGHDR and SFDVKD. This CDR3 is CATSSITAAGELFF. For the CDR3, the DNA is TGTGCCACCAGTAGTATAACAGCCGCCGGGGAGCTGTTTTTT.

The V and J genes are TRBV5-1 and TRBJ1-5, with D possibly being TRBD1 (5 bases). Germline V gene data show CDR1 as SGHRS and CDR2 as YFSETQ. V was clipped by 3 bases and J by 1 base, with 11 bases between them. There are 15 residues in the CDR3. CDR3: CASSSPGRSNQPQHF. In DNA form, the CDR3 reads TGCGCCAGCAGCTCACCGGGACGGAGCAATCAGCCCCAGCATTTT.

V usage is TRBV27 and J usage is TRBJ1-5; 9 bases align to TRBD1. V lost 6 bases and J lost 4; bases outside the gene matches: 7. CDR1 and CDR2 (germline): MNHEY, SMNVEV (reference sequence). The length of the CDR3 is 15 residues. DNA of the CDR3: TGTGCCAGCAGCCAATTTGGACAGGGGAATCAGCCCCAGCATTTT. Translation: CASSQFGQGNQPQHF.

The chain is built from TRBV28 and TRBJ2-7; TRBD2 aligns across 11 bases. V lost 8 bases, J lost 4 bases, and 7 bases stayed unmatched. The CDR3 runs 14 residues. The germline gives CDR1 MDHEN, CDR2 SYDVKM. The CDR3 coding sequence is TGTGCCAGCGGCTCCGGGACTAGCGGATACGAGCAGTACTTC. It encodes CASGSGTSGYEQYF.

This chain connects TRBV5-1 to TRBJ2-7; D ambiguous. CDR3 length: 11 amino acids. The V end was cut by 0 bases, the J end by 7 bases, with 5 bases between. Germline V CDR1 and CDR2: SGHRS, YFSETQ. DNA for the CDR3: TGCGCCAGCAGCTTGGAAAGAGAGCAGTACTTC. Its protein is CASSLEREQYF.